The entry that follows covers one T cell receptor beta chain sequence. The table came from immunoSEQ multiplex PCR; TCRdb's copy has only in-frame clones and leaves some out. The data contain over 30,000 clones, about nine tenths of them seen just once; the ten biggest clones take up roughly an eighth. These data are taken from a study of blood T cell repertoires in COVID-19. Study details: From T cells, B-cell-depleted T cells, or PBMCs came the material, which was cDNA or gDNA.

Trimming shortened V by 3 bases and J by 4 bases, and 10 bases separated the two germline ends. CDR3 length equals 14 residues. CDR1 is LNHDA, CDR2 SQIVND, per germline (reference sequence). This receptor was identified in a man between 65 and 85 years old with acute or convalescent COVID-19. This rearrangement joins TRBV19 to TRBJ1-5; D is unclear. Material: peripheral blood. Here the CDR3 DNA reads TGTGCCAGTAGTATTGTACAGCCGAATCAGCCCCAGCATTTT. Amino acid sequence: CASSIVQPNQPQHF. The full variable domain, in which reference TRBV19 and TRBJ1-5 provide the parts outside the CDR3, is DGGITQSPKYLFRKEGQNVTLSCEQNLNHDAMYWYRQDPGQGLRLIYYSQIVNDFQKGDIAEGYSVSREKKESFPLTVTSAQKNPTAFYLCASSIVQPNQPQHFGDGTRLSIL.